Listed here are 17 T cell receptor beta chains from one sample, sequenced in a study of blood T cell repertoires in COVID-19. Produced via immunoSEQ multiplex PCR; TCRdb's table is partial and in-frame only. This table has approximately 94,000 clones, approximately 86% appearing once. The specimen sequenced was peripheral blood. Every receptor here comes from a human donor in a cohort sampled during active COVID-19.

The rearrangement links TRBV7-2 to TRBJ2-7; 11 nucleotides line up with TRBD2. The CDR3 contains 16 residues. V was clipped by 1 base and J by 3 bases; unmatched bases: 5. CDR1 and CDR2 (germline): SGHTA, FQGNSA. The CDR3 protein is CASSLGLAGNFYEQYF. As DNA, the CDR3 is TGTGCCAGCAGCTTAGGACTAGCGGGAAACTTCTACGAGCAGTACTTC.

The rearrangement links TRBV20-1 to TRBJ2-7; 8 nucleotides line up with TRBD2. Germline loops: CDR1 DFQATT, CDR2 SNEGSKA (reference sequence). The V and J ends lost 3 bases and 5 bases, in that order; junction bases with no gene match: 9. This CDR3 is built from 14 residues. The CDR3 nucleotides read TGCAGTGCTAGTAGGAGCGGGGGAATCGACGAGCAGTACTTC. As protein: CSASRSGGIDEQYF.

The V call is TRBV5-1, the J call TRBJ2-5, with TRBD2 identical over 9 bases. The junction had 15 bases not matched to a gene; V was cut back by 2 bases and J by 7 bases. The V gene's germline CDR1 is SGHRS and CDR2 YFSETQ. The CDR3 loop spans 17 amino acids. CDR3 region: CASSLKTSGEETGTQYF. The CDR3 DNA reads TGCGCCAGCAGCTTAAAGACTAGCGGAGAGGAAACGGGGACCCAGTACTTC.

The CDR3 is CASSEWPGTGLYEQYF. The CDR3 DNA is TGTGCCAGCAGTGAATGGCCCGGGACAGGGTTGTACGAGCAGTACTTC. The chain is built from TRBV2 and TRBJ2-7; 9 bases align to TRBD1. V lost 2 bases and J lost 4; bases outside the gene matches: 9. This CDR3 contains 16 residues. CDR1 and CDR2 from the germline V gene are SNHLY and FYNNEI.

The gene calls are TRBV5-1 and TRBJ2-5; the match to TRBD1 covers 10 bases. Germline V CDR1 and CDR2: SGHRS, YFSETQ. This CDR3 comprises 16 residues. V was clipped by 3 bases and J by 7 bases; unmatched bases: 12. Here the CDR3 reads CASSSGTGVILVTQYF. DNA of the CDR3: TGCGCCAGCAGCTCTGGGACAGGGGTGATCTTGGTGACCCAGTACTTC.

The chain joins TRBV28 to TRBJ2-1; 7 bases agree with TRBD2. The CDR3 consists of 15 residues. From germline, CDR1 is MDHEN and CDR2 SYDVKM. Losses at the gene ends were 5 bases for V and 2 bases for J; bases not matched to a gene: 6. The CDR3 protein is CASSTSGLTYNEQFF. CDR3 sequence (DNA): TGTGCCAGCAGTACCTCGGGACTAACCTACAATGAGCAGTTCTTC.

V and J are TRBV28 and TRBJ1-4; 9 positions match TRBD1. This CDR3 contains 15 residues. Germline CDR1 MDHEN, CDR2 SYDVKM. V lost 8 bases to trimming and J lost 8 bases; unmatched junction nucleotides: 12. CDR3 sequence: CASLRSGTGREKLFF. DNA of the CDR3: TGTGCCAGCCTAAGATCCGGGACAGGGCGCGAAAAACTGTTTTTT.

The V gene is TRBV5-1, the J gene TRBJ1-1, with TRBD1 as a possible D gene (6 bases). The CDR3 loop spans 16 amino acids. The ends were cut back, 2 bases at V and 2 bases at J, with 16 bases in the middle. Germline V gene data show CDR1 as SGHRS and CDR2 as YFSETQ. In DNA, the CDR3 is TGCGCCAGCAGCTTTCATACAGGGCGGGTTAACACTGAAGCTTTCTTT. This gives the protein CASSFHTGRVNTEAFF.

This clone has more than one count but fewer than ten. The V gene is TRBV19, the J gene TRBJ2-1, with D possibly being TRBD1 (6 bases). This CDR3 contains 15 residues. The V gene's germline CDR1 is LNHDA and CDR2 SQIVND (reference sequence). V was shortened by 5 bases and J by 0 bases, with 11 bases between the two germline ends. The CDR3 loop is CASSYDRSSYNEQFF. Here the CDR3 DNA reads TGTGCCAGTAGTTACGACAGGAGCTCCTACAATGAGCAGTTCTTC.

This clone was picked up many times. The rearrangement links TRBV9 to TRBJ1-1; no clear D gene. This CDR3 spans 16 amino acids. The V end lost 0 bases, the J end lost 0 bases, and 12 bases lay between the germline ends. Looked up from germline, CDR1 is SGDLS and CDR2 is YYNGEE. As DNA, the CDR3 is TGTGCCAGCAGCGTAGCTTCGAACGGTATGAACACTGAAGCTTTCTTT. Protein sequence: CASSVASNGMNTEAFF.

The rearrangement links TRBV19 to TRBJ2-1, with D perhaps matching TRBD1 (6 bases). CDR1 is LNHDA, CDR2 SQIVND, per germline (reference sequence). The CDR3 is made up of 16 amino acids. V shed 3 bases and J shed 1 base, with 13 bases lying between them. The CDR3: CASSMAGQWSYNEQFF. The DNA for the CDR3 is TGTGCCAGTAGTATGGCTGGACAGTGGTCCTACAATGAGCAGTTCTTC.

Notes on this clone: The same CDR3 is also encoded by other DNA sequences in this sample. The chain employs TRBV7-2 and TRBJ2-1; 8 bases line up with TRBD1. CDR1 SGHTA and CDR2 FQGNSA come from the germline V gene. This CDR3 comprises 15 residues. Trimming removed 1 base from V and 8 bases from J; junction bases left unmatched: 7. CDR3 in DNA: TGTGCCAGCAGCTTAGGGCAGGGGGCGGGCGATGAGCAGTTCTTC. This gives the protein CASSLGQGAGDEQFF.

The CDR3, as DNA: TGTGCCACCAGTGACCCGACTAGCGGAGACCCTCTCCTCTACAATGAGCAGTTCTTC. This sequence encodes CATSDPTSGDPLLYNEQFF. The chain is built from TRBV24-1 and TRBJ2-1; TRBD2 agrees at 9 bases. CDR1 and CDR2 (germline): KGHDR, SFDVKD. CDR3 length: 19 residues. Germline trimming cut 4 bases from V and 3 bases from J; bases unmatched to any gene: 15.

CDR3: CASSVRGLGPQHF. Written as DNA, the CDR3 is TGTGCCAGCAGTGTTCGGGGTCTAGGGCCCCAGCATTTT. This chain joins TRBV6-4 and TRBJ1-5; D is unclear. V was shortened by 4 bases and J by 9 bases, with 13 bases between the two germline ends. The CDR3 has 13 amino acids. The germline gives CDR1 MRHNA, CDR2 SNTAGT.

Here the CDR3 reads CASSEGGLYEQYF. CDR3 nucleotides: TGTGCCAGCAGTGAGGGGGGACTCTACGAGCAGTACTTC. The chain has TRBV6-1 and TRBJ2-7; possibly TRBD2 for D (6 bases). V was cut by 3 bases and J by 3 bases, with 9 bases left in between. Germline CDR1 and CDR2: MNHNS and SASEGT. This CDR3 spans 13 amino acids.

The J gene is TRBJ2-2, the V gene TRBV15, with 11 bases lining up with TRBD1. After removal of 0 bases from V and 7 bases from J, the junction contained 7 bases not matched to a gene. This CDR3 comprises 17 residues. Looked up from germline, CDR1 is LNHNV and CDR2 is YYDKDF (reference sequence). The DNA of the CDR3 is TGTGCCACCAGCAGAGACCGGGACAGGGGGGCATTCGGGGAGCTGTTTTTT. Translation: CATSRDRDRGAFGELFF.

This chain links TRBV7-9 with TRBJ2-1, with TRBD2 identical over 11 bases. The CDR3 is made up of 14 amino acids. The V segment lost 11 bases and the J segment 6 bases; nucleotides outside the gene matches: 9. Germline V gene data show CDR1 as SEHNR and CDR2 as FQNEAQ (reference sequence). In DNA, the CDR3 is TGTGCCGCTAGACTAGCGGGAATGTTCAATGAGCAGTTCTTC. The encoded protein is CAARLAGMFNEQFF.